Listed here is a single TCR beta chain. The antigen is not known. The CDR3 sequence is 13 residues long. CDR1 is WSHSY, CDR2 SAAADI, per germline. The ends were cut back, 0 bases at V and 10 bases at J, with 13 bases in the middle. The data belong to a study of post-analysis software for immune sequencing data. Broader study findings: Strong co-clustering by F measure linked samples that shared a preparation batch. When patients were compared with controls, about five TRBV segments were more frequent, TRBV5-6, TRBV5-1 and TRBV20-1 among them.

Every TCR beta cDNA library bore unique molecular identifiers. Each CDR3 protein gets one entry after TCRdb re-called the PCR reads with MiXCR. This sample has about 160,000 distinct CDR3 sequences, with roughly 40% found just once. The starting material was blood, obtained after autologous hematopoietic stem cell transplantation. This rearrangement joins TRBV10-2 to TRBJ2-7; D gene ambiguous. This clonotype was obtained from a girl aged 10-17 years with multiple sclerosis. The CDR3: CASSESLVTEQYF. CDR3 DNA sequence: TGCGCCAGCAGTGAGTCGTTAGTGACGGAACAGTACTTC.